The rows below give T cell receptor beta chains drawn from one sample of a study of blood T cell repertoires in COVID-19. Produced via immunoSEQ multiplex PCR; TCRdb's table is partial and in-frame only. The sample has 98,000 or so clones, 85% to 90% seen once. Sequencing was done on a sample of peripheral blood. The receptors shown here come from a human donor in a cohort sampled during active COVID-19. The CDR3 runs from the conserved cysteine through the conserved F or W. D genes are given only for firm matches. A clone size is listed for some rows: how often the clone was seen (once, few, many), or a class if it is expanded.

CDR3 DNA: TGTGCCAGCAGTGAAGCACTGAGGAACACTGAAGCTTTCTTT
CDR3 protein: CASSEALRNTEAFF
J gene: TRBJ1-1
V gene: TRBV6-1
clone size: NA
D gene: NA

CDR3 DNA: TGTGCCAGCAGCTGGGCCGGGACAGCCCCGCTGTTTTTT
CDR3 protein: CASSWAGTAPLFF
J gene: TRBJ2-2
V gene: TRBV7-3
clone size: NA
D gene: TRBD1

CDR3 DNA: TGTGCCAGCAGCTTAGGTGGACTAGCCACCGGGGAGCTGTTTTTT
CDR3 protein: CASSLGGLATGELFF
J gene: TRBJ2-2
V gene: TRBV11-2
clone size: once
D gene: TRBD2

CDR3 DNA: TGTGCCAGCAGCCCAAAGGGGACAGGATACTACGAGCAGTACTTC
CDR3 protein: CASSPKGTGYYEQYF
J gene: TRBJ2-7
V gene: TRBV27
clone size: few
D gene: TRBD1

CDR3 DNA: TGTGCCAGCCGAAGACAGGGGTTGATGTCCGGGGAGCTGTTTTTT
CDR3 protein: CASRRQGLMSGELFF
J gene: TRBJ2-2
V gene: TRBV27
clone size: NA
D gene: TRBD1

CDR3 DNA: TGTGCCAGCAGTTACCAGGGGGCGCCTGGGGCCAACGTCCTGACTTTC
CDR3 protein: CASSYQGAPGANVLTF
J gene: TRBJ2-6
V gene: TRBV28
clone size: NA
D gene: TRBD1

CDR3 DNA: TGTGCCAGCAGTCTAAGGCTGGGACAGGCCATGAACAATGAGCAGTTCTTC
CDR3 protein: CASSLRLGQAMNNEQFF
J gene: TRBJ2-1
V gene: TRBV27
clone size: NA
D gene: TRBD1

CDR3 DNA: TGTGCCAGCAGTAAGACTAGCGGGGGATGGGAGACCCAGTACTTC
CDR3 protein: CASSKTSGGWETQYF
J gene: TRBJ2-5
V gene: TRBV6-5
clone size: NA
D gene: TRBD2

CDR3 DNA: TGTGCCAGCAGTCTGGGACTAGTGTTAGATACGCAGTATTTT
CDR3 protein: CASSLGLVLDTQYF
J gene: TRBJ2-3
V gene: TRBV28
clone size: NA
D gene: TRBD2

CDR3 DNA: TGTGCCAGCACGACAGGGGGGTCTGGGGAGCAGTACTTC
CDR3 protein: CASTTGGSGEQYF
J gene: TRBJ2-7
V gene: TRBV28
clone size: NA
D gene: TRBD1

CDR3 DNA: TGTGCCAGCAGCCAGACAAGTTGGGAGACCCAGTACTTC
CDR3 protein: CASSQTSWETQYF
J gene: TRBJ2-5
V gene: TRBV7-3
clone size: NA
D gene: NA

CDR3 DNA: TGTGCCAGCAGCCAAGATCTCGAGCAGCCCCAGCATTTT
CDR3 protein: CASSQDLEQPQHF
J gene: TRBJ1-5
V gene: TRBV3-1/TRBV3-2
clone size: NA
D gene: NA

CDR3 DNA: TGCAGCGTTGAAGACCCCGTAGCGGAACCCTACTACAATGAGCAGTTCTTC
CDR3 protein: CSVEDPVAEPYYNEQFF
J gene: TRBJ2-1
V gene: TRBV29-1
clone size: NA
D gene: NA

CDR3 DNA: TGTGCCAGCAGCTTAGGCGGGGGTGAGCAGTTCTTC
CDR3 protein: CASSLGGGEQFF
J gene: TRBJ2-1
V gene: TRBV7-9
clone size: NA
D gene: TRBD2

CDR3 DNA: TGTGCCAGCAGTACCGGGACAGGGATTGAAAAACTGTTTTTT
CDR3 protein: CASSTGTGIEKLFF
J gene: TRBJ1-4
V gene: TRBV2
clone size: NA
D gene: TRBD1

CDR3 DNA: TGTGCCAGCAGTACGTCACACCAAGCCTACGAGCAGTACTTC
CDR3 protein: CASSTSHQAYEQYF
J gene: TRBJ2-7
V gene: TRBV6-6
clone size: few
D gene: NA

CDR3 DNA: TGTGCTAGTGTCAATGGTTTGGAGAATGAGCAGTTCTTC
CDR3 protein: CASVNGLENEQFF
J gene: TRBJ2-1
V gene: TRBV12-5
clone size: NA
D gene: NA

CDR3 DNA: TGTGCCAGCAGCTTTCATCGGCAGGTGTGGTCCTACAATGAGCAGTTCTTC
CDR3 protein: CASSFHRQVWSYNEQFF
J gene: TRBJ2-1
V gene: TRBV7-9
clone size: NA
D gene: NA

CDR3 DNA: TGTGCCAGCAGCCTTTTGGAGGACACTGAAGCTTTCTTT
CDR3 protein: CASSLLEDTEAFF
J gene: TRBJ1-1
V gene: TRBV5-4
clone size: NA
D gene: NA

CDR3 DNA: TGCAGTGCTAGTCTCACTTACAATGAGCAGTTCTTC
CDR3 protein: CSASLTYNEQFF
J gene: TRBJ2-1
V gene: TRBV20-1
clone size: NA
D gene: NA

CDR3 DNA: TGTGCCAGCAGTCCCCTCGCCAGGGGCTCCTACGAGCAGTACTTC
CDR3 protein: CASSPLARGSYEQYF
J gene: TRBJ2-7
V gene: TRBV2
clone size: once
D gene: NA

CDR3 DNA: TGTGCCAGCAGCCCCGGGGGCACCGGGGAGCTGTTTTTT
CDR3 protein: CASSPGGTGELFF
J gene: TRBJ2-2
V gene: TRBV7-3
clone size: NA
D gene: NA

CDR3 DNA: TGTGCCAGCAGTGAAGGGGATCGGGGTAGGGGGCTTGGCGAGCAGTACTTC
CDR3 protein: CASSEGDRGRGLGEQYF
J gene: TRBJ2-7
V gene: TRBV6-1
clone size: NA
D gene: TRBD1

CDR3 DNA: TGTGCCAGCAGTTTAGCCCCAGGTCTGGGGGCCGTAGAGTACGAGCAGTACTTC
CDR3 protein: CASSLAPGLGAVEYEQYF
J gene: TRBJ2-7
V gene: TRBV28
clone size: NA
D gene: NA

CDR3 DNA: TGCGCCAGCAGACCGGTAGTGGCAGGGGGCTCTGGGGCCAACGTCCTGACTTTC
CDR3 protein: CASRPVVAGGSGANVLTF
J gene: TRBJ2-6
V gene: TRBV4-1
clone size: NA
D gene: TRBD1

CDR3 DNA: TGTGCCAGCAGGCCCACAGGGGGCGCAGGCTACACCTTC
CDR3 protein: CASRPTGGAGYTF
J gene: TRBJ1-2
V gene: TRBV6-5
clone size: NA
D gene: TRBD1

CDR3 DNA: TGTGCCAGCTCACGATCGGGGGTCCAAGAGACCCAGTACTTC
CDR3 protein: CASSRSGVQETQYF
J gene: TRBJ2-5
V gene: TRBV18
clone size: NA
D gene: NA

CDR3 DNA: TGTGCCAGCAGCCTCGGACGGGGAGATACGCAGTATTTT
CDR3 protein: CASSLGRGDTQYF
J gene: TRBJ2-3
V gene: TRBV11-3
clone size: NA
D gene: NA

CDR3 DNA: TGCGCCAGCAGCTTGTGGCCCCAGGGGGACACTGAAGCTTTCTTT
CDR3 protein: CASSLWPQGDTEAFF
J gene: TRBJ1-1
V gene: TRBV5-1
clone size: NA
D gene: TRBD1

CDR3 DNA: TGTGCCAGCAGCTTATGGTTCGGGGACACAGATACGCAGTATTTT
CDR3 protein: CASSLWFGDTDTQYF
J gene: TRBJ2-3
V gene: TRBV7-8
clone size: NA
D gene: NA

CDR3 DNA: TGCGCCAGCAGCGGCAATTGGGAGAAAGATACGCAGTATTTT
CDR3 protein: CASSGNWEKDTQYF
J gene: TRBJ2-3
V gene: TRBV5-1
clone size: NA
D gene: NA

CDR3 DNA: TGTGCCAGCAGCCCTAGCGGGAATAACGGGGAGCTGTTTTTT
CDR3 protein: CASSPSGNNGELFF
J gene: TRBJ2-2
V gene: TRBV5-4
clone size: NA
D gene: TRBD2

CDR3 DNA: TGTGCCAGTAACGGGGGGGTCGGTGAAAAACTGTTTTTT
CDR3 protein: CASNGGVGEKLFF
J gene: TRBJ1-4
V gene: TRBV19
clone size: NA
D gene: NA

CDR3 DNA: TGTGCCAGCAGTGACTCCTACGGGTCTCCCCTCCACTTT
CDR3 protein: CASSDSYGSPLHF
J gene: TRBJ1-6
V gene: TRBV6-4
clone size: NA
D gene: NA

CDR3 DNA: TGTGCCAGCAGCTTAGGGACATCAGGGACTAGGCAGTGGGAGACCCAGTACTTC
CDR3 protein: CASSLGTSGTRQWETQYF
J gene: TRBJ2-5
V gene: TRBV7-2
clone size: NA
D gene: TRBD2

CDR3 DNA: TGTGCCATCAGTCAGGACAGGGCAAATGAAAAACTGTTTTTT
CDR3 protein: CAISQDRANEKLFF
J gene: TRBJ1-4
V gene: TRBV10-3
clone size: NA
D gene: TRBD1

CDR3 DNA: TGTGCCAGCAGAGGGGGCCGTGGGGGTCGAGTTCAACAAGAGACCCAGTACTTC
CDR3 protein: CASRGGRGGRVQQETQYF
J gene: TRBJ2-5
V gene: TRBV11-2
clone size: NA
D gene: TRBD1

CDR3 DNA: TGTGCCAGCAGCCAAGATACGGGAGGGAGAAGAGATGAGCAGTTCTTC
CDR3 protein: CASSQDTGGRRDEQFF
J gene: TRBJ2-1
V gene: TRBV3-1/TRBV3-2
clone size: NA
D gene: TRBD2

CDR3 DNA: TGTGCCAGCAGCTTTGAGATAGATAATTCACCCCTCCACTTT
CDR3 protein: CASSFEIDNSPLHF
J gene: TRBJ1-6
V gene: TRBV7-3
clone size: few
D gene: NA

CDR3 DNA: TGTGCCAGCAGTCCTCAGGTGGAAGAGACCCAGTACTTC
CDR3 protein: CASSPQVEETQYF
J gene: TRBJ2-5
V gene: TRBV5-4
clone size: NA
D gene: NA

CDR3 DNA: TGTGCCAGCTCACCAGCCATGACAGGAGGCAATGAGCAGTTCTTC
CDR3 protein: CASSPAMTGGNEQFF
J gene: TRBJ2-1
V gene: TRBV18
clone size: NA
D gene: NA

CDR3 DNA: TGTGCCAGCTCACCATCTGGGGGCCTCTACGAGCAGTACTTC
CDR3 protein: CASSPSGGLYEQYF
J gene: TRBJ2-7
V gene: TRBV18
clone size: NA
D gene: NA

CDR3 DNA: TGCGCCAGCAGCCAAGGAGTGACTAGCGGGATGGGGGAGACCCAGTACTTC
CDR3 protein: CASSQGVTSGMGETQYF
J gene: TRBJ2-5
V gene: TRBV4-1
clone size: NA
D gene: TRBD2

CDR3 DNA: TGCGCCAGCAGCTTGGACGGGGACAGAACCTACGAGCAGTACTTC
CDR3 protein: CASSLDGDRTYEQYF
J gene: TRBJ2-7
V gene: TRBV5-1
clone size: few
D gene: TRBD1

CDR3 DNA: TGTGCCAGCAGCGCCCCTAGGATTACGCTTGAAGCTTTCTTT
CDR3 protein: CASSAPRITLEAFF
J gene: TRBJ1-1
V gene: TRBV5-6
clone size: NA
D gene: NA

CDR3 DNA: TGTGCCAGCAGTTACGCCCGGACAGGGTTCTACGAGCAGTACTTC
CDR3 protein: CASSYARTGFYEQYF
J gene: TRBJ2-7
V gene: TRBV6-2/TRBV6-3
clone size: NA
D gene: TRBD1

CDR3 DNA: TGTGCCAGCAGTTACCCGAGGGGGCATGGGAATTCACCCCTCCACTTT
CDR3 protein: CASSYPRGHGNSPLHF
J gene: TRBJ1-6
V gene: TRBV6-5
clone size: NA
D gene: TRBD1

CDR3 DNA: TGTGCCAGTAGGCCAGGGGATCAGCCCCAGCATTTT
CDR3 protein: CASRPGDQPQHF
J gene: TRBJ1-5
V gene: TRBV19
clone size: NA
D gene: NA

CDR3 DNA: TGTGCCAGCAGCTTAGGGTTGGGACAGGGCGTCTCCTACAATGAGCAGTTCTTC
CDR3 protein: CASSLGLGQGVSYNEQFF
J gene: TRBJ2-1
V gene: TRBV7-9
clone size: NA
D gene: TRBD1

CDR3 DNA: TGTGCCAGCAGTGTAGAGCTCTACAATGAGCAGTTCTTC
CDR3 protein: CASSVELYNEQFF
J gene: TRBJ2-1
V gene: TRBV6-4
clone size: NA
D gene: NA

CDR3 DNA: TGTGCCACCAGCAGAAGATCGTCGGGGGCAGATACGCAGTATTTT
CDR3 protein: CATSRRSSGADTQYF
J gene: TRBJ2-3
V gene: TRBV15
clone size: NA
D gene: NA

CDR3 DNA: TGTGCCTGTGGGAGAAACACTGAAGCTTTCTTT
CDR3 protein: CACGRNTEAFF
J gene: TRBJ1-1
V gene: TRBV30
clone size: NA
D gene: NA

CDR3 DNA: TGTGCCAGCAGCTTAGCGCGGGGACAGGGGCTACGCGAGCAGTACTTC
CDR3 protein: CASSLARGQGLREQYF
J gene: TRBJ2-7
V gene: TRBV7-2
clone size: NA
D gene: TRBD1

CDR3 DNA: TGTGCCACCAGTGATGGCGGACAGGACACCGGGGAGCTGTTTTTT
CDR3 protein: CATSDGGQDTGELFF
J gene: TRBJ2-2
V gene: TRBV24-1
clone size: NA
D gene: TRBD1

CDR3 DNA: TGTGCCAGCAGCCTCCGGGCGGGGACAGGAGGAAACACCATATATTTT
CDR3 protein: CASSLRAGTGGNTIYF
J gene: TRBJ1-3
V gene: TRBV3-1/TRBV3-2
clone size: NA
D gene: TRBD1

CDR3 DNA: TGCGCCAGCAGCTTGGGAAGCGGATCCGAGCAGTACTTC
CDR3 protein: CASSLGSGSEQYF
J gene: TRBJ2-7
V gene: TRBV5-1
clone size: NA
D gene: NA

CDR3 DNA: TGTGCCAGCAGTGAAGCCGGGACAGGGGGCACTGAAGCTTTCTTT
CDR3 protein: CASSEAGTGGTEAFF
J gene: TRBJ1-1
V gene: TRBV6-1
clone size: NA
D gene: TRBD1